What follows describes a single T cell receptor beta chain. A multiplex PCR was run with 60 Vbeta primers and 13 Jbeta primers. Generated by immunoSEQ multiplex PCR, the TCRdb table keeps only in-frame clones and is missing some. This sample yields 55,000 to 80,000 clones, of which roughly 82% are seen a single time; over 10% belongs to the top ten. Germline V gene sequence: CDR1 KGHSH, CDR2 LQKENI. Trimming removed 3 bases from V and 3 bases from J; junction bases left unmatched: 7. The CDR3 has 15 amino acids. The record originates from a study of cytomegalovirus exposure and HLA in healthy donors. The sequencing sample was made of PBMCs. The receptor comes from a man in his 70s in good health and CMV-seronegative. This chain uses TRBV18 with TRBJ1-2; 7 bases align to TRBD1. The CDR3, as DNA: TGTGCCAGCTCACCCTCACGACAGGGCGACTATGGCTACACCTTC. As protein: CASSPSRQGDYGYTF.